This TCR beta chain was sequenced in a study of blood T cell repertoires in COVID-19. V was clipped by 5 bases and J by 0 bases, with 8 bases between them. The CDR3 is 14 residues long. Germline V gene data show CDR1 as LNHDA and CDR2 as SQIVND (reference sequence). Assay used: immunoSEQ multiplex PCR; TCRdb lists only in-frame clones, some missing. This sample has more than 400,000 clones, with about nine tenths found just once. V and J are TRBV19 and TRBJ1-3; D is undetermined. Sample: PBMCs or T cells enriched from blood (not recorded which). The origin of this receptor is a young woman who had recovered from COVID-19. In nucleotides, the CDR3 is TGTGCCAGTAGTTGGCGGTACTCTGGAAACACCATATATTTT. Protein product: CASSWRYSGNTIYF.